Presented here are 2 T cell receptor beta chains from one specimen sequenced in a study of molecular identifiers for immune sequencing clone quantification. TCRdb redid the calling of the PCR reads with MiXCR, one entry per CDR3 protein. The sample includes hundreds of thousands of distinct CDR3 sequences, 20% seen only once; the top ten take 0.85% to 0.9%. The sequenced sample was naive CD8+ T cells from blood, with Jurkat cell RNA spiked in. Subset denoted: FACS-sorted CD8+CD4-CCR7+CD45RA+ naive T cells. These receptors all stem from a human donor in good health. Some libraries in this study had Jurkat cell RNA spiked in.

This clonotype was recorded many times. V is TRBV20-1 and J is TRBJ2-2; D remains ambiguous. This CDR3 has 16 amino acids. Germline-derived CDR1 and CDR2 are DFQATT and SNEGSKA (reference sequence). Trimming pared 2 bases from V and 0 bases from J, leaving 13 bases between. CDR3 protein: CSARPYLHANTGELFF. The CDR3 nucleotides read TGCAGTGCTAGACCGTACCTTCATGCGAACACCGGGGAGCTGTTTTTT.

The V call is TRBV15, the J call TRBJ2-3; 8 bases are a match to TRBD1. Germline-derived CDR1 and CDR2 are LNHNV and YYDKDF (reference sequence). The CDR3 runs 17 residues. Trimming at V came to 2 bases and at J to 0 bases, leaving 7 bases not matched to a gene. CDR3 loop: CATSRRQGYESTDTQYF. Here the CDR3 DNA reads TGTGCCACCAGCAGACGACAGGGGTACGAGAGCACAGATACGCAGTATTTT.